This passage covers 21 T cell receptor beta chains from one sample sequenced in a study of T cell changes during pregnancy in multiple sclerosis. Generated by immunoSEQ multiplex PCR, the TCRdb table keeps only in-frame clones and is missing some. The sample lists tens of thousands of clones, roughly 94% occurring once. The sequenced sample was peripheral blood, obtained before pregnancy. The receptor set was obtained from a female donor with multiple sclerosis, enrolled in a pregnancy study.

The gene calls are TRBV27 and TRBJ1-4; TRBD1 matches 7 bases. Per the germline V gene, CDR1 is MNHEY and CDR2 is SMNVEV (reference sequence). The CDR3 has 15 residues. The V gene end was trimmed by 0 bases and the J gene end by 2 bases; junction bases not matched to a gene: 0. As DNA, the CDR3 is TGTGCCAGCAGTTTATCCAGGGGGACTAATGAAAAACTGTTTTTT. Amino acids: CASSLSRGTNEKLFF.

This chain joins TRBV18 and TRBJ2-7; TRBD1 agrees at 9 bases. V shed 3 bases and J 1 base; nucleotides not matched to a gene: 4. CDR3 size: 15 residues. Germline V gene lookup returns CDR1 KGHSH and CDR2 LQKENI. This CDR3 reads CASSPKTGGSYEQYF. The DNA for the CDR3 is TGTGCCAGCTCACCTAAGACAGGGGGGTCCTACGAGCAGTACTTC.

The chain joins TRBV25-1 to TRBJ2-6, with 7 bases identical to TRBD1. This CDR3 comprises 17 residues. Germline V gene lookup returns CDR1 MGHDK and CDR2 SYGVNS. The ends lost 1 base at V and 4 bases at J; junction bases unmatched: 7. The CDR3 coding sequence is TGTGCCAGCAGTGAATTGACAACAGGGGCCGGGGCCAACGTCCTGACTTTC. This translates into CASSELTTGAGANVLTF. The whole variable domain, filled in from reference TRBV25-1 and TRBJ2-6, reads EADIYQTPRYLVIGTGKKITLECSQTMGHDKMYWYQQDPGMELHLIHYSYGVNSTEKGDLSSESTVSRIRTEHFPLTLESARPSHTSQYLCASSELTTGAGANVLTFGAGSRLTVL.

The gene calls are TRBV6-1 and TRBJ1-4; 9 bases align to TRBD1. CDR1 MNHNS and CDR2 SASEGT come from the germline V gene. This CDR3 is 14 amino acids long. Germline trimming cut 8 bases from V and 8 bases from J; bases unmatched to any gene: 9. DNA of the CDR3: TGTGCCAGCCGGACAGGGGCCGGGATGGAAAAACTGTTTTTT. Its protein product is CASRTGAGMEKLFF.

The chain couples TRBV6-6 to TRBJ2-1; TRBD1 matches 9 bases. This CDR3 has 15 amino acids. The germline CDR1 and CDR2 sequences are MNHNY and SVGAGI (reference sequence). The V and J ends lost 4 bases and 7 bases, in that order; junction bases with no gene match: 8. The CDR3 coding sequence is TGTGCCAGCAGTTTGGGGACAGGGCTAATTAATGAGCAGTTCTTC. This codes for CASSLGTGLINEQFF.

This chain connects TRBV14 to TRBJ2-7; weak D call: TRBD2 (6 bases). Germline V gene data show CDR1 as SGHDN and CDR2 as FVKESK. The V end was cut by 0 bases, the J end by 4 bases, with 13 bases between. The CDR3 spans 15 residues. Here the CDR3 reads CASSQDGGYLYEQYF. CDR3 DNA sequence: TGTGCCAGCAGCCAAGATGGAGGGTACCTATACGAGCAGTACTTC.

The rearrangement uses TRBV28 and TRBJ1-2, with a possible D match to TRBD1 (5 bases). This CDR3 is 13 amino acids long. Trimming took off 10 bases at V and 0 bases at J, with 12 bases between the two ends. The germline gives CDR1 MDHEN, CDR2 SYDVKM. The CDR3 protein is CATRDPANYGYTF. The DNA of the CDR3 is TGTGCCACGCGGGACCCAGCTAACTATGGCTACACCTTC.

The rearrangement joins TRBV28 to TRBJ2-7; D call uncertain. Germline loops: CDR1 MDHEN, CDR2 SYDVKM. The CDR3 is 11 amino acids. The V gene lost 3 bases and the J gene lost 10 bases, with 10 bases spanning the gap. The chain's CDR3 is CASSFEVVQYF. For the CDR3, the DNA is TGTGCCAGCAGTTTTGAGGTTGTCCAGTACTTC. The full variable domain, completed using reference TRBV28 and TRBJ2-7, is DVKVTQSSRYLVKRTGEKVFLECVQDMDHENMFWYRQDPGLGLRLIYFSYDVKMKEKGDIPEGYSVSREKKERFSLILESASTNQTSMYLCASSFEVVQYFGPGTRLTVT.

V gene TRBV7-9 combines with J gene TRBJ2-1; the D gene is possibly TRBD2 (7 bases). The V gene lost 1 base and the J gene lost 0 bases, with 16 bases spanning the gap. Looked up from germline, CDR1 is SEHNR and CDR2 is FQNEAQ (reference sequence). The CDR3 covers 18 residues. The DNA for the CDR3 is TGTGCCAGCAGCTTAGGGTTGGGGGGGCCGAGCTCCTACAATGAGCAGTTCTTC. This codes for CASSLGLGGPSSYNEQFF.

The chain combines TRBV7-9 with TRBJ1-3; 12 positions agree with TRBD1. The J segment lost 8 bases and the V segment lost 6 bases, leaving 5 bases of the junction unmatched. The germline V gene has CDR1 SEHNR and CDR2 FQNEAQ (reference sequence). This CDR3 is 14 amino acids long. The CDR3 reads CASRPGQGADTIYF. CDR3 in DNA: TGTGCCAGCAGACCGGGACAGGGGGCGGACACCATATATTTT.

The chain combines TRBV5-1 with TRBJ2-7, with D tentatively TRBD1 (5 bases). CDR1 and CDR2 (germline): SGHRS, YFSETQ. The ends were cut back, 5 bases at V and 0 bases at J, with 12 bases in the middle. The CDR3 is made up of 14 amino acids. The CDR3 here is CASRLERGSYEQYF. The CDR3 nucleotides read TGCGCCAGCAGATTAGAAAGGGGCTCCTACGAGCAGTACTTC.

The genes are TRBV5-1 and TRBJ1-4; D ambiguous. The germline CDR1 and CDR2 sequences are SGHRS and YFSETQ. The CDR3 totals 16 residues. Trimming stripped 4 bases from V and 5 bases from J, with 18 bases between. The CDR3, as DNA: TGCGCCAGCAGCCCCCTAGGGTTGGGAGGGAATGAAAAACTGTTTTTT. This codes for CASSPLGLGGNEKLFF.

The chain has TRBV10-3 and TRBJ2-7; a weak D match, TRBD2 (5 bases). The CDR3 is 13 amino acids. V was trimmed by 10 bases and J by 6 bases, leaving 19 bases between them. Germline assignment: CDR1 ENHRY and CDR2 SYGVKD. CDR3 region: CATRSDLPLEQYF. The CDR3 DNA follows: TGTGCCACCCGATCGGACTTACCTCTCGAGCAGTACTTC.

V and J are TRBV6-4 and TRBJ2-3; TRBD2 agrees at 12 bases. The CDR3 loop spans 18 amino acids. Looked up from germline, CDR1 is MRHNA and CDR2 is SNTAGT. V was clipped by 6 bases and J by 0 bases; unmatched bases: 10. The CDR3 spells CASSPSGRASFSTDTQYF. The CDR3 nucleotides read TGTGCCAGCAGCCCTAGCGGGAGGGCCTCTTTCAGCACAGATACGCAGTATTTT.

The genes are TRBV11-1 and TRBJ2-7; 11 bases match TRBD2. This CDR3 region has 15 residues. Looked up from germline, CDR1 is SGHAT and CDR2 is FQDESV (reference sequence). Trimming took 2 bases from V and 4 from J; bases not matched to a gene: 4. CDR3 region: CASSLQASGRYEQYF. The CDR3 DNA reads as TGTGCCAGCAGCTTACAGGCTAGCGGGAGGTACGAGCAGTACTTC.

The chain is built from TRBV7-6 and TRBJ2-6; D call uncertain. This CDR3 has 15 amino acids. Germline loops: CDR1 SGHVS, CDR2 FNYEAQ. V gave up 5 bases and J gave up 0 bases, with 8 bases separating them. CDR3 sequence reads: CASSTDNSGANVLTF. CDR3 nucleotide sequence: TGTGCCAGCAGCACTGACAACTCTGGGGCCAACGTCCTGACTTTC.

The chain has TRBV28 and TRBJ2-7; TRBD2 matches 13 bases. CDR3 length equals 18 residues. Trimming took 5 bases from V and 4 from J; bases not matched to a gene: 14. Per germline, CDR1 MDHEN and CDR2 SYDVKM. DNA for the CDR3: TGTGCCAGCAGTCAGCCCCTCTCCGGGACTAGCGGGAAGTACGAGCAGTACTTC. It is translated as CASSQPLSGTSGKYEQYF.

The rearrangement uses TRBV7-9 and TRBJ2-7; D gene ambiguous. There are 14 residues in the CDR3. Germline values: CDR1 SEHNR, CDR2 FQNEAQ (reference sequence). Trimming took off 5 bases at V and 0 bases at J, with 11 bases between the two ends. The CDR3 region is CASSPSTGSYEQYF. In nucleotides, the CDR3 is TGTGCCAGCAGCCCCTCGACGGGCTCCTACGAGCAGTACTTC.

The chain has TRBV5-6 and TRBJ2-3; a weak D match, TRBD2 (5 bases). Trimming left V 1 base short and J 8 bases short, with 11 bases between. The CDR3 length is 13 residues. CDR1 SGHDT and CDR2 YYEEEE come from the germline V gene. The CDR3 DNA is TGTGCCAGCAGCTTGCCGAGCAGCGGTACGCAGTATTTT. It yields the protein CASSLPSSGTQYF.

As DNA, the CDR3 is TGTGCCAGCAGCTTGACTAGCAGGATCACAGATACGCAGTATTTT. It translates to CASSLTSRITDTQYF. The chain recombines TRBV5-6 with TRBJ2-3; tentative D call: TRBD2 (6 bases). The CDR3 consists of 15 residues. Germline V lookup: CDR1 SGHDT, CDR2 YYEEEE. V lost 1 base and J lost 2, with 11 bases in between.

This chain joins TRBV5-4 and TRBJ2-1, with TRBD2 matching over 8 bases. Germline values: CDR1 SGHNT, CDR2 YYREEE (reference sequence). The CDR3 sequence is 18 residues long. The ends lost 2 bases at V and 2 bases at J; junction bases unmatched: 12. The CDR3 loop reads CASSFGITSLAAYNEQFF. CDR3 bases: TGTGCCAGCAGCTTTGGAATAACGTCACTAGCGGCCTACAATGAGCAGTTCTTC.